The clone carrying this T cell receptor (beta chain) appeared a single time. Per the original data handling: Amplified reference gene primers provided the basis for estimating nucleated cell counts. Some clones are missing from TCRdb's copy, which holds only in-frame ones; the method was immunoSEQ multiplex PCR. The DNA was the basis for D and trimming; V, J and clone size are from that table. The table records about 200,000 clones, just under 85% of them present only once. CDR1 is MNHNS, CDR2 SASEGT, per germline. V lost 0 bases to trimming and J lost 2 bases, with 16 bases between them. The length of the CDR3 is 18 residues. These data are taken from a study of blood T cell repertoires in COVID-19. Study-level information: T cells, B-cell-depleted T cells, or PBMCs supplied cDNA or gDNA.

This chain links TRBV6-1 with TRBJ1-4; a possible D gene is TRBD1 (5 bases). The receptor's source is a human donor with acute or convalescent COVID-19. The donor label of this sample is uncertain. The sample was peripheral blood. Here the CDR3 DNA reads TGTGCCAGCAGTGAAGCGCTCATCGGGGGGTACACTAATGAAAAACTGTTTTTT. Translated, it gives CASSEALIGGYTNEKLFF.